This entry features one TCR beta chain sequence. Its antigen is unknown. The method was immunoSEQ multiplex PCR; TCRdb's version includes in-frame clones alone and lacks a portion of them. The sample has tens of thousands of clones, approximately 86% seen once. This CDR3 spans 13 amino acids. The germline V gene has CDR1 SGHRS and CDR2 YFSETQ. Trimming took 6 bases from V and 4 from J, leaving 12 bases between them. The source of the sample is a study of PD-1 blockade in classical Hodgkin lymphoma. General study points: The diversity seen at baseline in complete responders resembled that of newly diagnosed patients. Unlike CD8+ TCR diversity, which did not rise significantly by C4D1, CD4+ TCR diversity did.

As to time point: cycle 4 day 1 (C4D1), after 5 to 7 weeks of nivolumab. Each patient relapsed following autologous stem cell transplantation, and prior brentuximab vedotin exposure differed. The sequences come from peripheral blood mononuclear cells (PBMCs), collected before the fourth cycle of nivolumab. This chain uses TRBV5-1 with TRBJ2-3; D might be TRBD1 (7 bases). The receptor's source is a human donor with classical Hodgkin lymphoma. The CDR3 spells CASTAGGPDTQYF. For the CDR3, the DNA is TGCGCCAGCACGGCAGGGGGGCCAGATACGCAGTATTTT.